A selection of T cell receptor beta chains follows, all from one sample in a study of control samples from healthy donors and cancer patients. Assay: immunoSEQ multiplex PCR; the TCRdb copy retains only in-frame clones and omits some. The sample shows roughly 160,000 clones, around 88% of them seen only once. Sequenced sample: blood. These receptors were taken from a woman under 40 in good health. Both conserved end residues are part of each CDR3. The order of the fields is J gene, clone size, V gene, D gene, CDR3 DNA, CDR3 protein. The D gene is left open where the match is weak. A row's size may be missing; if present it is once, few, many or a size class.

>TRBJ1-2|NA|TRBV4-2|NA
TGTGCCAGCAGCCAGACAGGCAACAACTATGGCTACACCTTC
CASSQTGNNYGYTF
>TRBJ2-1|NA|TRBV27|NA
TGTGCCAGCAGTTTAGAATCGGGGGGCGGACTCAGGACAAATGAGCAGTTCTTC
CASSLESGGGLRTNEQFF
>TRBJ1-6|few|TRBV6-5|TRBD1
TGTGCCAGCACTTCAGGGACAGGGAGGTCACCCCTCCACTTT
CASTSGTGRSPLHF
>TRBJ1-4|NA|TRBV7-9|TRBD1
TGTGCCAGCAGCGTTGGACAGGGCCTTCCCAACGAACTGTTTTTT
CASSVGQGLPNELFF
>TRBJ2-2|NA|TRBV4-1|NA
TGCGCCAGCAGCCAGGGCCGTCTCGACACCGGGGAGCTGTTTTTT
CASSQGRLDTGELFF
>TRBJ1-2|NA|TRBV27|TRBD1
TGTGCCAGCAGTTCTTATTGGACAGGGAACTATGGCTACACCTTC
CASSSYWTGNYGYTF
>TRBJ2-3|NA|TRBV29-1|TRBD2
TGCAGCGTCCGGGGGGGTAGCACAGATACGCAGTATTTT
CSVRGGSTDTQYF
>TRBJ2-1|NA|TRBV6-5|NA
TGTGCCAGCAGTTACCTGGGAGCTGCCGATGAGCAGTTCTTC
CASSYLGAADEQFF
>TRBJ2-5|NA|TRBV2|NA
TGTGCCAGCAGTGAAGTGCAGGTTCAAGAGACCCAGTACTTC
CASSEVQVQETQYF
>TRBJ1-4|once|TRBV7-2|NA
TGTGCCAGCAGCTTATTGGGGCAGTCCGAGAAACTGTTTTTT
CASSLLGQSEKLFF
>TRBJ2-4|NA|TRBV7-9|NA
TGTGCCAGCAGCTTAGAGAGGAGTCAGATAGCCAAAAACATTCAGTACTTC
CASSLERSQIAKNIQYF
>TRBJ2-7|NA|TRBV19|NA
TGTGCCAGTAGCCTACAGGGGGGGGCCTACGAGCAGTACTTC
CASSLQGGAYEQYF
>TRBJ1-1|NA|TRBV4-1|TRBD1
TGCGCCAGCAGCCACTCCTACGGGGACAGCGCCTTTGAAGCTTTCTTT
CASSHSYGDSAFEAFF
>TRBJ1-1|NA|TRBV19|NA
TGTGCCAGTAGTATTACCCCCCGCGGGGGAGCGACTGAAGCTTTCTTT
CASSITPRGGATEAFF
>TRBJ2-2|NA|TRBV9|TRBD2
TGTGCCAGCAGCCCTTGGACTAGCGAGGCCGGGGAGCTGTTTTTT
CASSPWTSEAGELFF
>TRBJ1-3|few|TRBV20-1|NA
TGCAGTGCTAGTGACCGAAAGGGTCTCTCTGGAAACACCATATATTTT
CSASDRKGLSGNTIYF
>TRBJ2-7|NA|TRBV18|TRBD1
TGTGCCAGCTCACCAGGACAGGGGGTCGAGCAGTACTTC
CASSPGQGVEQYF
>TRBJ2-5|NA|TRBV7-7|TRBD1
TGTGCTAGCAGCTCAGGGACAGGCGTAGAGACCCAGTACTTC
CASSSGTGVETQYF
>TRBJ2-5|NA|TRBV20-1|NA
TGCAGTGCTAGTAGGGCGAAATCAGAGACCCAGTACTTC
CSASRAKSETQYF
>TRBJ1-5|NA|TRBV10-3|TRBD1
TGTGCCATCAGTGGGACTGGCCTCCTTGACAGGGTGGGTCAGCCCCAGCATTTT
CAISGTGLLDRVGQPQHF
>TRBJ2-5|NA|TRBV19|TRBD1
TGTGCCAGTAGTATACGACAGGGTAAGGGGACCCAGTACTTC
CASSIRQGKGTQYF
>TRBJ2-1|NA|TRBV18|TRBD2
TGTGCCAGCTCACCACTCGAGACTAGCGGGAGCTATGAGCAGTTCTTC
CASSPLETSGSYEQFF
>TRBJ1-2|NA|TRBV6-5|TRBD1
TGTGCCAGCAGAAGATTGGGGGACAGGGGGCAAGGCTACACCTTC
CASRRLGDRGQGYTF
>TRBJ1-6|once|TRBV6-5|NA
TGTGCCAGCAGCACTGGGACGGGCAGTAATTCACCCCTCCACTTT
CASSTGTGSNSPLHF
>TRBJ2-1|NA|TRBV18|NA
TGTGCCAGCTCGGGGGCGAGCTCCTACAATGAGCAGTTCTTC
CASSGASSYNEQFF
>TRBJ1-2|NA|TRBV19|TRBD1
TGTGCCAGTAGACTAAACAGGGGAAACTATGGCTACACCTTC
CASRLNRGNYGYTF
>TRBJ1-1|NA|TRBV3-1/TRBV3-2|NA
TGTGCCAGCAGCCAAGTAGGGGGGGCTGAAGCTTTCTTT
CASSQVGGAEAFF
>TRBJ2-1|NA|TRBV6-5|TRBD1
TGTGCCGGCAGGCCAGGACAGGGGCGCAATGAGCAGTTCTTC
CAGRPGQGRNEQFF
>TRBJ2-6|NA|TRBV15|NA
TGTGCCACCAGCACCAGGAGCTCTGGGGCCAACGTCCTGACTTTC
CATSTRSSGANVLTF
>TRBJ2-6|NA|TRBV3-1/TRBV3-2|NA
TGTGCCAGCAGTCAAAGGAGGGATGTAGCCAACGTCCTGACTTTC
CASSQRRDVANVLTF
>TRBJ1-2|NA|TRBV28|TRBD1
TGTGCCAGCAGTCCCACCCCAGGGGGCTGGGGCTACACCTTC
CASSPTPGGWGYTF
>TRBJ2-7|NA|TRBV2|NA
TGTGCCAGCACGGACAGGGAGGGTCAGCAGTACTTC
CASTDREGQQYF
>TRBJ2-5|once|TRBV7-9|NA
TGTGCCAGCAGCCCCCGATCCGCTAAACAAGAGACCCAGTACTTC
CASSPRSAKQETQYF
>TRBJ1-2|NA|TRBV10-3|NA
TGTGCCATCAGGGAAGGGTCAGAGGCGAACTATGGCTACACCTTC
CAIREGSEANYGYTF
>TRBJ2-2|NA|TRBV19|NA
TGTGCCTCCCACAGGAGGGGGGCCACCGGGGAGCTGTTTTTT
CASHRRGATGELFF
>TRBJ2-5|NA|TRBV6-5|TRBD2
TGTGCCAGCAGGCCAGGAATACTAGCGGGGGAGACCCAGTACTTC
CASRPGILAGETQYF
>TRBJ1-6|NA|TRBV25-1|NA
TGTGCCAGCAGCGGCTACACTGGGAGTAATTCACCCCTCCACTTT
CASSGYTGSNSPLHF
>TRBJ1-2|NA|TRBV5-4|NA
TGTGCCAGCAGCTTGGCTCTAGAAGCTGGTGGCTACACCTTC
CASSLALEAGGYTF
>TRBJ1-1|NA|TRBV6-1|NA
TGTGCCAGCAGTGAAGCGATTTTGGACACTGAAGCTTTCTTT
CASSEAILDTEAFF
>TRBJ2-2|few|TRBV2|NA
TGTGCCAGCCAGGTGGGACAAATGACCGGGGAGCTGTTTTTT
CASQVGQMTGELFF
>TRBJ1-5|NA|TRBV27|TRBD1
TGTGCCAGCAGCGACAGGGGCGGGAATCAGCCCCAGCATTTT
CASSDRGGNQPQHF
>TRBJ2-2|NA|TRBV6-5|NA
TGTGCCAGCAAGGAGGTCGTCGACACCGGGGAGCTGTTTTTT
CASKEVVDTGELFF
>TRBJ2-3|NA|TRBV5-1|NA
TGCGCCAGCAGCTCGGCTAGCTCAGATACGCAGTATTTT
CASSSASSDTQYF
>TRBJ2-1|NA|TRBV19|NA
TGTGCCAGTAGTGCTATGACTAGGATCGGAGGAATGCATGAGCAGTTCTTC
CASSAMTRIGGMHEQFF
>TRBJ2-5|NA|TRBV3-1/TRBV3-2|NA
TGTGCCAGCAGCCTCGACACCGAAGAGACCCAGTACTTC
CASSLDTEETQYF
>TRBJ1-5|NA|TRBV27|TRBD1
TGTGCCAGCAGCCACAGGGGACTGGCGCCCCAGCATTTT
CASSHRGLAPQHF
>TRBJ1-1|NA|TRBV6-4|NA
TGTGCCAGCAGTGACACCGGGGACGCTTTCTTT
CASSDTGDAFF
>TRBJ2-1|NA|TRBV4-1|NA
TGCGCCAGCAGCCGGGACCCAAGCTCGCGCAATGAGCAGTTCTTC
CASSRDPSSRNEQFF
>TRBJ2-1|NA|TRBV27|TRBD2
TGTGCCAGCAGCCACGGGACTAGCGGGACCAATGAGCAGTTCTTC
CASSHGTSGTNEQFF
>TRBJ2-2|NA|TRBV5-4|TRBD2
TGTGCCAGCAGCTCCCGGACTAGCGGGGCGAACACCGGGGAGCTGTTTTTT
CASSSRTSGANTGELFF
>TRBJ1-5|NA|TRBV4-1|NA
TGCGCCAGCAGCCAAACTCCCGGGACACGGACCAATCAGCCCCAGCATTTT
CASSQTPGTRTNQPQHF
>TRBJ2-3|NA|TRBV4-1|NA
TGCGCCAGCAGCCCCCGCCACGGGTCGAATACGCAGTATTTT
CASSPRHGSNTQYF
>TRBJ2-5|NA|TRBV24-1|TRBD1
TGTGCCACCAGTGACTCGACAGGGTCGCGGGAGACCCAGTACTTC
CATSDSTGSRETQYF